This TCR beta chain was identified in a study of shared T cell receptors in the human thymus (dated by TCRdb to the early 2020s). With regard to the full study: The study examined how self-reactive, shared T-cell receptor alpha chains are generated in the human thymus.

Note on this clone: The antigen it recognizes is unknown. No clone much larger than this one lies a single base away; base qualities are absent.

Library preparation used the immunoSEQ multiplex PCR assay. TCRdb obtained this table from immuneACCESS and retained in-frame rearrangements with V and J assigned. These tables miss some clones; where compared with another copy, unresolved V genes account for less than half of the shortfall, and the remainder is unexplained. In this sample the table shows hundreds of thousands of clones, approximately 90% of which occur a single time. 0.0085% to 0.012% of the sample comes from the top ten. The CDR3, from cysteine to phenylalanine, totals 14 residues. Only CDR3 DNA remains: 42 bases, in frame from the first base. CDR1 and CDR2 are read off the germline V gene as MDHEN and SYDVKM. V trim: 6 bases; J trim: 0 bases; unmatched bases: 5. These data also featured in a second study, about human thymus T cells. As noted in the second study: The donors were immunologically healthy infants in Finland who had open corrective cardiac surgery for congenital heart defects. Thymus tissue was collected as surgical resects that were removed during corrective cardiac surgery. Usage of V and J gene segments appeared to be biased in both the thymic and the peripheral blood repertoires. Highly overlapping thymic TCR repertoires among unrelated individuals were reported in the related research. The study characterized TCR alpha and beta repertoires from seven to nine infant thymus samples and a few related peripheral blood samples. The cohort included about 6 male and two female infants, with donor ages spanning 7 to 244 days. Thymocytes were mechanically released from the tissue and were stored as pellets of about 10-30 million cells at -70 degrees C. A QIAsymphony instrument was used to extract genomic DNA from the frozen cell pellets. TCRB and TCRAD loci were amplified from a standardized quantity of quality-controlled genomic DNA using the immunoSEQ multiplex PCR assay. The V(D)J region was spanned by amplicons of a length sufficient to cover the CDR3 and to identify V and J genes. The commercial immunoSEQ service was used to sequence amplicons on an Illumina platform. Primer bias and sequencing errors were corrected as previously described, and TCRAD and TCRB definitions were based on the IMGT database. Repertoires were analysed with immunoSEQ Analyzer 3.0 and VDJTools, covering basic statistics, V/J segment usage, diversity estimates, rarefaction and pairwise overlap. Diversity was estimated with Chao1, ChaoE, Efron-Thisted, Shannon and inverse Simpson indices, and also on datasets down-sampled to the smallest sample. Repertoire overlap was assessed by strict matching of CDR3 nucleotide sequence, V gene and J gene, and clustering was done by Jaccard-based multidimensional scaling. On average, thymus samples gave around 810,000 unique TCRB clonotypes, whereas blood samples gave 80,000 to 85,000.

The chain is assembled from TRBV28 and TRBJ2-7; 7 bases in the middle match TRBD2. The TCR comes from a boy in the first two years of life with a congenital heart defect. Donor details come from another sample of the same person, matched by shared clones. The sequenced sample consisted of thymocytes. The CDR3 is CASSLGLGSYEQYF. The DNA is as follows: TGTGCCAGCAGCCTCGGACTAGGCTCCTACGAGCAGTACTTC.